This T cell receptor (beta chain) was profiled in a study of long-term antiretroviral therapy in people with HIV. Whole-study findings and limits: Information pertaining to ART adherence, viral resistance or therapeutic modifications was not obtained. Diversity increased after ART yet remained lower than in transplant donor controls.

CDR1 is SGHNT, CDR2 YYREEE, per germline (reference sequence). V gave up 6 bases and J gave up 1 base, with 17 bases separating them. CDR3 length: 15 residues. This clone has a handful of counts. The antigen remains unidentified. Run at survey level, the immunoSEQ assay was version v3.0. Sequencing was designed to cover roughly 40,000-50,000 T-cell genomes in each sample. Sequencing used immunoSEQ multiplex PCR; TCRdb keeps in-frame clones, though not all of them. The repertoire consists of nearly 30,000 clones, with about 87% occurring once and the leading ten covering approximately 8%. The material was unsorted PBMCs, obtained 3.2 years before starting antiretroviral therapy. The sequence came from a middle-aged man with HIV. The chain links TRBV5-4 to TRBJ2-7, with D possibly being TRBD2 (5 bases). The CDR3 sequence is CASTLTPDSSYEQYF. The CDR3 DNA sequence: TGTGCCAGCACTCTCACTCCGGACTCGTCCTACGAGCAGTACTTC.